The rows below give T cell receptor beta chains drawn from one sample of a study of blood T cell repertoires in COVID-19. Repertoires were generated with immunoSEQ multiplex PCR, while TCRdb's copy carries only in-frame clones and drops some. Of hundreds of thousands of clones listed, roughly 87% are singletons. Sequencing was performed on PBMCs or T cells enriched from blood (not recorded which). The receptors stem from a woman aged 25 to 39 who had recovered from COVID-19. The conserved cysteine and the conserved F or W are not part of the CDR3 here. The D gene is left open where the match is weak. Expanded clones get a size class; other rows say once, few or many, or leave the size out.

-	TRBV7-9	TRBD2	ASSAGGLTTDTQY
-	TRBV6-5	-	ASSSTRTGYNEQF
-	TRBV27	-	ASSLTGEANQPQH
-	TRBV3-1/TRBV3-2	-	ASSQVMNEKLF
-	TRBV12-5	-	ASGLRGLNTEAF
-	TRBV18	-	ASSPLRRGSEKLF
-	TRBV14	-	ASSPSAGYNEQF
-	TRBV2	-	ASSSQAYGYT
-	TRBV27	-	ASSPGGSIIFADTQY
-	TRBV28	TRBD1	ASSLGGTGYYGYT
once	TRBV5-1	TRBD2	ASRLGGGIKETQY
-	TRBV23-1	-	ASSHNSQGTEAF